Described below is a single T cell receptor beta chain sequence and its context. No DNA is shown, since the ends of the CDR3 on it are uncertain; the CDR3 is the one TCRdb lists. Libraries were prepared by immunoSEQ multiplex PCR; TCRdb keeps only in-frame clonotypes and omits some of them. The sample has 80,000 to 95,000 clones, about 85% seen once. The data derive from a study of glioma-infiltrating T cells after dendritic cell vaccination. The CDR3 is 18 amino acids long, termini counted. As for time point: after dendritic cell vaccination, including at tumor progression/relapse. The chain employs TRBV12-2 and TRBJ2-3; TRBD2, as called in the table, went unchecked against the DNA. TRBV12-2 is reported as a pseudogene. This clonotype was obtained from a human donor with glioblastoma. The sequencing here drew on blood, taken after dendritic cell vaccination. The CDR3: CASRPVGSGTASTDTQYF.